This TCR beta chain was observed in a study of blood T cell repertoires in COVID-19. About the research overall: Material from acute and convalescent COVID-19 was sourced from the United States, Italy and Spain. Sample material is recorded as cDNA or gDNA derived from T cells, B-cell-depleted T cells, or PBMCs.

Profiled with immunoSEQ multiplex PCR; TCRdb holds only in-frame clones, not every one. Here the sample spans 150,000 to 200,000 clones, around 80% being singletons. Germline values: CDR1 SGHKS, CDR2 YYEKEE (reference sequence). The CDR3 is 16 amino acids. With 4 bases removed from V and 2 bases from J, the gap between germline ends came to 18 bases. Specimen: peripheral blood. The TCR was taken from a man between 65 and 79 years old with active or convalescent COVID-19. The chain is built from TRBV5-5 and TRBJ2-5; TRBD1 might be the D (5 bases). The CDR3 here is CASSHGRGSYQETQYF. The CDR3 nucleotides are TGTGCCAGCAGCCACGGTAGGGGCAGCTATCAAGAGACCCAGTACTTC.